A single TCR beta chain is shown here with its context. The entry originates in a study of response to subunit inactivated influenza vaccine. TCRdb passed the RT-PCR reads through MiXCR, listing each CDR3 protein once. The sample includes about 570,000 distinct CDR3 sequences, approximately 10% of them seen just once. Separately, the same data were catalogued under a study of T cells expressing NK-cell markers. That paper states: The authors generated TCR beta cDNA through 5'RACE template switching with UMIs. Source material for TCR beta repertoires consisted of sorted CD3+CD56+NKG2C+, CD3+CD56+NKG2C- and CD3+CD56-NKG2C+ T cells. As a fraction of CD8+ T cells, dominant NKG2C+ clonotypes reached about 1.0-7.5% in six donors.

This TCR derives from a man in his fifties who received an inactivated influenza vaccine. The source material was PBMCs from blood, sampled on the day of vaccination.

This chain's CDR3 is CASRDGTLNTEAFF. In nucleotides, the CDR3 is TGTGCCAGCAGGGACGGGACACTGAACACTGAAGCTTTCTTT. The chain uses TRBV27 and TRBJ1-1; D might be TRBD1 (6 bases). V was shortened by 6 bases and J by 0 bases, with 11 bases between the two germline ends. Germline V lookup: CDR1 MNHEY, CDR2 SMNVEV (reference sequence). This CDR3 contains 14 residues.